The rows below give T cell receptor beta chains drawn from one sample of a study of cytomegalovirus exposure and HLA in healthy donors. Libraries were prepared by immunoSEQ multiplex PCR; TCRdb keeps only in-frame clonotypes and omits some of them. In the table there are approximately 120,000 clones, about 76% of which are singletons. Sequenced sample: PBMCs. Every receptor here comes from a woman aged 55-69 years in good health and CMV-seropositive. Both conserved end residues are part of each CDR3. A D gene is named only where the DNA matches it firmly.

d_call,v_call,cdr3_aa
-,TRBV5-1,CASTIGTLTYNEQFF
TRBD1,TRBV5-1,CASSRDRGETQYF
TRBD2,TRBV4-3,CASSQDPGGPGTDTQYF
-,TRBV27,CASSLEGPLPANYGYTF
TRBD1,TRBV11-2,CASSAGTGWEYEQYF
-,TRBV5-1,CASSLVIGQYGYTF
TRBD2,TRBV5-1,CASSLEVAGPTDTQYF
-,TRBV5-1,CASSLTHVSGNTIYF
TRBD1,TRBV4-2,CASSLPGQGGSPLHF
TRBD2,TRBV7-6,CASSLGPSGALYEQYF
TRBD2,TRBV19,CASSTGLAPTYNEQFF
TRBD2,TRBV11-2,CASSWGGGADEQFF
-,TRBV7-8,CASSLANLDWRYNEQFF
TRBD2,TRBV7-2,CASSLRLAGGPSEQFF
TRBD1,TRBV15,CATNHPGQGPQETQYF
-,TRBV27,CASSAPVGRDGDTDTQYF
TRBD1,TRBV25-1,CASRTGTGTMNTEAFF
-,TRBV4-3,CASSQGRNYLTDTQYF
TRBD1,TRBV5-1,CASSSGQALIPYEQYF
TRBD1,TRBV19,CASSPDAQTGGVFDTQYF
-,TRBV15,CATSRVAVNNEKLFF
-,TRBV19,CASSIIENYGYTF
TRBD1,TRBV2,CASSADRGNQPQHF
TRBD1,TRBV6-5,CASSFEGAYGYTF
TRBD2,TRBV4-2,CASSQAVAGSYNEQFF
-,TRBV7-9,CSSSLELVLRNEQFF
TRBD1,TRBV15,CATSIGTGLAYNEQFF
TRBD1,TRBV7-6,CASSFYGQGARGELFF
TRBD1,TRBV5-4,CASSSTLGTGVGYTF
-,TRBV10-3,CAISGRPEGRRTEAFF
-,TRBV11-2,CASRALKSGRSDTQYF
-,TRBV5-8,CASSLEPGSGNTIYF
-,TRBV5-1,CASSLSLQENSPLHF
-,TRBV11-2,CASSLEGARLPGNEQFF
TRBD2,TRBV5-1,CASSRGLAGAGNEQFF
TRBD1,TRBV6-1,CASSRTGIVAEQYF
TRBD2,TRBV5-4,CASSLETLAGDYNEQFF